Presented here are 16 T cell receptor beta chains from one specimen sequenced in a study of CD8 T cells in ankylosing spondylitis. TCRdb reanalysed the 5' RACE reads using MiXCR and keeps one entry per CDR3 protein. Here the sample spans 25,000 to 35,000 distinct CDR3 sequences, 5.3% being singletons. Sequencing was carried out using blood, either unsorted or a sorted T cell fraction (not recorded which). The receptors originated from a female donor with ankylosing spondylitis or in good health (not recorded which).

This clonotype was seen at least ten times. The rearrangement joins TRBV9 to TRBJ1-2, with D perhaps matching TRBD1 (6 bases). Germline-derived CDR1 and CDR2 are SGDLS and YYNGEE. This CDR3 comprises 14 residues. V was shortened by 1 base and J by 6 bases, with 13 bases between the two germline ends. In DNA, the CDR3 is TGTGCCAGCAGCGTACGACAGGAAAACGATGGCTACACCTTC. It translates to CASSVRQENDGYTF.

In this sample, this clonotype turned up many times. The J gene is TRBJ2-1, the V gene TRBV12-2; TRBD2, as called in the table, went unchecked against the DNA. TRBV12-2 is described as a pseudogene. The CDR3 spans 16 residues. This CDR3 reads CASRLAGGLLSNEQFF. The DNA of the CDR3 is TGTGCAAGTCGCTTAGCGGGGGGACTACTCTCCAATGAGCAGTTCTTC.

This clonotype was detected ten times or more. The rearrangement links TRBV9 to TRBJ2-7; the match to TRBD2 covers 8 bases. Germline CDR1 and CDR2: SGDLS and YYNGEE. Trimming cost V 4 bases and J 2 bases; bases outside gene matches: 5. This CDR3 has 14 residues. In DNA form, the CDR3 reads TGTGCCAGCAGCCCCCGGGGGGGGCCCTACGAGCAGTACTTC. Its translation is CASSPRGGPYEQYF.

This clonotype has at least ten counts. The chain is built from TRBV9 and TRBJ1-4; unclear D gene. Germline CDR1 reads SGDLS; CDR2 reads YYNGEE. Trimming removed 0 bases at V and 4 bases at J, with 10 bases between. This CDR3 has 15 residues. As DNA, the CDR3 is TGTGCCAGCAGCGTAGCGGGTGGGCTTAATGAAAAACTGTTTTTT. Its translation: CASSVAGGLNEKLFF.

Ten or more counts support this clonotype. The CDR3 bases are TGTGCCAGCAGCGTGGCGCTGAACACTGAAGCTTTCTTT. It yields the protein CASSVALNTEAFF. This chain uses TRBV9 with TRBJ1-1; D is unclear. There are 13 residues in the CDR3. CDR1 and CDR2 from the germline V gene are SGDLS and YYNGEE. The ends were cut back, 2 bases at V and 0 bases at J, with 5 bases in the middle.

This clonotype was detected many times. CDR3 loop: CASSAQQATGELFF. The DNA for the CDR3 is TGTGCCAGCAGCGCCCAACAGGCCACCGGGGAGCTGTTTTTT. The chain links TRBV9 to TRBJ2-2, with a weak D call TRBD1 (5 bases). V lost 3 bases and J 4 bases, leaving 10 bases between the germline ends. This CDR3 comprises 14 residues. Germline assignment: CDR1 SGDLS and CDR2 YYNGEE.

Judged by abundance, this clonotype is medium-sized. The gene calls are TRBV9 and TRBJ1-3; D not certain. Trimming removed 0 bases from V and 4 bases from J, with 11 bases in between. Germline V gene lookup returns CDR1 SGDLS and CDR2 YYNGEE. There are 15 residues in the CDR3. The CDR3 bases are TGTGCCAGCAGCGTAGGCGGCGCGGGGGGAAACACCATATATTTT. Residues: CASSVGGAGGNTIYF.

This clonotype has ten or more counts. The chain uses TRBV9 and TRBJ2-5; 10 bases are a match to TRBD2. Germline values: CDR1 SGDLS, CDR2 YYNGEE. The CDR3 consists of 16 residues. V lost 0 bases, J lost 5 bases, and 7 bases stayed unmatched. CDR3 DNA sequence: TGTGCCAGCAGCGTAGCAGCGGGAGGGTCGGGGGAGACCCAGTACTTC. Amino acid sequence: CASSVAAGGSGETQYF.

This clonotype has ten or more counts. The V call is TRBV9, the J call TRBJ2-4; TRBD1 or TRBD2 may be the D gene (5 bases each). CDR3 length equals 14 residues. Germline-derived CDR1 and CDR2 are SGDLS and YYNGEE. Deletions cut 0 bases from V and 5 bases from J, with 9 bases between. DNA for the CDR3: TGTGCCAGCAGCGTAGATGGGGGACAAAACATTCAGTACTTC. Amino acid sequence: CASSVDGGQNIQYF.

The rearrangement joins TRBV9 to TRBJ2-5, with 7 bases lining up with TRBD1. The CDR3 consists of 14 residues. The V and J ends lost 6 bases and 3 bases, in that order; junction bases with no gene match: 8. Germline CDR1 SGDLS, CDR2 YYNGEE. The CDR3 loop reads CASTRQGEEETQYF. CDR3 bases: TGTGCCAGCACCCGACAGGGTGAGGAAGAGACCCAGTACTTC.

Many counts were recorded for this clonotype. V is TRBV9 and J is TRBJ1-1; D gene ambiguous. The CDR3 sequence is 14 residues long. Trimming left V 0 bases short and J 3 bases short, with 9 bases between. Germline V gene lookup returns CDR1 SGDLS and CDR2 YYNGEE. CDR3 DNA sequence: TGTGCCAGCAGCGTAGGGGGAGGGCACACTGAAGCTTTCTTT. Protein sequence: CASSVGGGHTEAFF.

Only a few counts were recorded for this clonotype. V is TRBV9 and J is TRBJ2-1, with D unresolved. Germline V CDR1 and CDR2: SGDLS, YYNGEE. The CDR3 totals 13 residues. The germline V and J ends were trimmed by 3 bases and 1 base, with 5 bases remaining between them. The CDR3, as DNA: TGTGCCAGCAGCGCCGTTTCCTACAATGAGCAGTTCTTC. Protein product: CASSAVSYNEQFF.

The chain has TRBV9 and TRBJ2-6; D gene uncertain. Germline V gene lookup returns CDR1 SGDLS and CDR2 YYNGEE. The CDR3 loop spans 14 amino acids. V shed 3 bases and J shed 4 bases, with 8 bases lying between them. Here the CDR3 reads CASSALMGANVLTF. DNA for the CDR3: TGTGCCAGCAGCGCCTTGATGGGGGCCAACGTCCTGACTTTC.

This clonotype was detected many times. This sequence joins TRBV9 and TRBJ1-2; 8 bases map to TRBD1. V dropped 0 bases and J dropped 5; count of bases not matched to a gene: 9. Germline CDR1 reads SGDLS; CDR2 reads YYNGEE. The CDR3 totals 16 residues. CDR3 loop: CASSVVQGALKYGYTF. The CDR3 bases are TGTGCCAGCAGCGTAGTCCAGGGGGCGCTAAAATATGGCTACACCTTC.

This clonotype was observed many times. This chain joins TRBV9 and TRBJ2-2, with D uncertain. There are 16 residues in the CDR3. V lost 4 bases to trimming and J lost 0 bases, with 13 bases between them. Per germline, CDR1 SGDLS and CDR2 YYNGEE. The CDR3 nucleotides are TGTGCCAGCAGCCCTCGGATCAACTCGAACACCGGGGAGCTGTTTTTT. This gives the protein CASSPRINSNTGELFF.

This clonotype was recorded at least ten times. V gene TRBV9 combines with J gene TRBJ2-3, with TRBD2 identical over 9 bases. Looked up from germline, CDR1 is SGDLS and CDR2 is YYNGEE. The J segment lost 5 bases and the V segment lost 0 bases, leaving 10 bases of the junction unmatched. The CDR3 contains 17 residues. The CDR3 sequence: CASSVGVAGGPKDTQYF. The CDR3 coding sequence is TGTGCCAGCAGCGTAGGTGTGGCGGGAGGGCCAAAAGATACGCAGTATTTT.